The 4 T cell receptor beta chains in this list originate from one sample, sequenced in a study of T cells in Graves' hyperthyroidism and ophthalmopathy. TCR beta CDR3 regions were amplified from RNA. HTBI primers were used for first-round RT-PCR of the TCR CDR3. One entry per CDR3 protein, called by TCRdb with MiXCR from the multiplex PCR reads. The sample shows about 590,000 distinct CDR3 sequences, about 15% of them seen only once. Material for sequencing was blood. These receptor sequences come from a woman aged 25 to 39 with Graves' hyperthyroidism.

The chain is built from TRBV13 and TRBJ2-2, with TRBD2 as a possible D gene (6 bases). This CDR3 spans 15 amino acids. V lost 4 bases to trimming and J lost 4 bases, with 13 bases between them. Looked up from germline, CDR1 is PRHDT and CDR2 is FYEKMQ (reference sequence). The CDR3 is CASSYAGLATGELFF. The CDR3 nucleotides are TGTGCCAGCAGCTACGCGGGGCTGGCCACCGGGGAGCTGTTTTTT. The full variable domain, completed using reference TRBV13 and TRBJ2-2, is AAGVIQSPRHLIKEKRETATLKCYPIPRHDTVYWYQQGPGQDPQFLISFYEKMQSDKGSIPDRFSAQQFSDYHSELNMSSLELGDSALYFCASSYAGLATGELFFGEGSRLTVL.

Concerning this clonotype: A read error is possible here, since a much larger clone lies one base away. The chain links TRBV9 to TRBJ2-1; D not certain. Trimming pared 1 base from V and 3 bases from J, leaving 8 bases between. The CDR3 runs to 14 residues. Germline loops: CDR1 SGDLS, CDR2 YYNGEE. CDR3 in DNA: TGTGCCAGCAGCGTAAGAGTGCGCTACAATGAGCAGTTCTTC. Its protein product is CASSVRVRYNEQFF.

As to this clonotype: A much larger clone differs from this one at a single base, so this may be a read error. CDR3 DNA: TGTGCCAGCAGAGCGGACACTGAAGCTTTCTTT. This codes for CASRADTEAFF. The chain recombines TRBV2 with TRBJ1-1; D ambiguous. The V end lost 6 bases, the J end lost 3 bases, and 5 bases lay between the germline ends. Germline loops: CDR1 SNHLY, CDR2 FYNNEI. The CDR3 sequence is 11 residues long.

In its sample, this clonotype was seen many times. V usage is TRBV7-2 and J usage is TRBJ2-7; D unresolved. Germline V gene lookup returns CDR1 SGHTA and CDR2 FQGNSA. The CDR3 contains 15 residues. V dropped 5 bases and J dropped 4 bases, with 18 bases sitting between them. DNA for the CDR3: TGTGCCAGCAGCATTAGTGGGAACAGACCTTACGAGCAGTACTTC. It specifies CASSISGNRPYEQYF.